This section outlines one T cell receptor beta chain sequence together with its context. Its antigen is undetermined. Researchers ran the PCR with 60 Vbeta and 13 Jbeta primers. Generated by immunoSEQ multiplex PCR, the TCRdb table keeps only in-frame clones and is missing some. The sample gives around 140,000 clones, approximately 9% of which show up once; approximately 7.5% is in the top ten. This sample is drawn from a study of cytomegalovirus exposure and HLA in healthy donors. Study-wide points: The authors later linked a missense DCLRE1C variant to TCR beta V- and J-gene trimming. A later analysis found common viral pathogens apparently linked to several of the most significant clusters.

This CDR3 comprises 13 residues. Germline CDR1 and CDR2: SNHLY and FYNNEI. V shed 4 bases and J shed 4 bases, with 8 bases lying between them. The rearrangement joins TRBV2 to TRBJ2-1; tentatively, D is TRBD1 (6 bases). The specimen was PBMCs. The sequence was collected from a woman between 40 and 50 years old in good health and CMV-seropositive. In DNA form, the CDR3 reads TGTGCCAGCAGTGGTCAGGGGTACAATGAGCAGTTCTTC. Its protein product is CASSGQGYNEQFF.